This T cell receptor (beta chain) came from a study of shared clonotypes between healthy human individuals. Study background: There were three CD4 naive, three CD4 memory, two CD8 naive and one CD8 memory plates per donor. General study points: Clonotype sharing among donors was thought likely to change with sequencing depth. A limitation of the genetic and exposure-history diversity represented arose from few donors.

With respect to this clone: Its specificity is unknown.

The assay was immunoSEQ multiplex PCR, and TCRdb's table has in-frame clones only and misses some. The sample includes about 79,000 clones, 60% to 70% of them seen just once. The sequence was collected from a man aged 25-45 years in good health. Sequenced: memory CD8+ T cells sorted from blood. Subset described: CD45RO+ cells pooled with CCR7-negative TemRA cells.

The CDR3 DNA reads TGTGCCATCACACGCCTACCGGAGGGTGAAGCTTTCTTT. Translating it yields CAITRLPEGEAFF. This chain joins TRBV6-5 and TRBJ1-1; D gene ambiguous. The V gene's germline CDR1 is MNHEY and CDR2 SVGAGI. Trimming took 10 bases from V and 7 from J, leaving 19 bases between them. This CDR3 spans 13 amino acids.